This TCR beta chain stems from a study of T cell repertoires in cytomegalovirus infection. Overall study context: Both a matching HLA type and CMV infection were indicated by public TCR beta signatures.

TCRdb used MiXCR to reprocess the reads, holding one entry per CDR3 protein. The sample lists around 130,000 distinct CDR3 sequences, roughly 25% occurring once. CDR3 length: 13 residues. Looked up from germline, CDR1 is DFQATT and CDR2 is SNEGSKA (reference sequence). With 0 bases removed from V and 1 base from J, the gap between germline ends came to 6 bases. Details on this clonotype: Its target is unknown.

General observations from the study: In two of eight donors, the top clonotype was HLA-C-restricted CMV-specific. Frequencies of public TCR beta families were cumulated, and this identified carriers of CMV plus the relevant HLA.

J is TRBJ1-1 and V is TRBV20-1; D uncertain. The sequencing sample was made of PBMCs, sequenced either directly or after in vitro stimulation (not recorded which). This receptor was taken from a human donor in good health (CMV status not recorded). Some clones in this sample may be carry-over from other donors' samples. The DNA of the CDR3 is TGCAGTGCTAGAGAACACACGAACACTGAAGCTTTCTTT. Translation: CSAREHTNTEAFF.